This TCR beta chain was observed in a study of shared clonotypes between healthy human individuals. The CDR3 sequence is 14 residues long. CDR1 LNHDA and CDR2 SQIVND come from the germline V gene (reference sequence). The V and J ends lost 2 bases and 7 bases, in that order; junction bases with no gene match: 2. Method: immunoSEQ multiplex PCR; TCRdb's copy keeps in-frame clones and lacks some. This table holds about 710,000 clones, 73% found once. The sample taken for sequencing was memory CD4+ T cells sorted from blood. Stated subset: CD45RA-negative fraction. The chain links TRBV19 to TRBJ1-4; TRBD1 matches 9 bases. This sequence originates from a woman in her 30s in good health. CDR3 nucleotide sequence: TGTGCCAGTAGTATACGACAGGGGGGTGAAAAACTGTTTTTT. It translates to CASSIRQGGEKLFF.